The clone carrying this T cell receptor beta chain was picked up many times. No antigen is known for it. The source of the sample is a study of breast tumors, draining lymph nodes, adjacent tissues. One entry per CDR3 protein, called by TCRdb with MiXCR from the multiplex PCR reads. This table holds 45,000 to 60,000 distinct CDR3 sequences, approximately 22% found once. Unmatched junction bases numbered 4, after V lost 5 bases and J lost 4 bases. Germline-derived CDR1 and CDR2 are SGHVS and FNYEAQ. The CDR3 runs 15 residues. Study-wide results and caveats: Tumor and nontumor repertoires were significantly more similar in luminal-like than in basal-like breast cancer.

This chain uses TRBV7-6 with TRBJ2-7; TRBD2 matches at 14 bases. The receptor was isolated from a female donor with breast cancer. Some clones in this sample may be carry-over from other donors' samples. Sequenced material: breast tumor tissue. This chain's CDR3 is CASSETSGGAYEQYF. The CDR3 DNA sequence: TGTGCCAGCAGCGAGACTAGCGGGGGGGCGTACGAGCAGTACTTC.